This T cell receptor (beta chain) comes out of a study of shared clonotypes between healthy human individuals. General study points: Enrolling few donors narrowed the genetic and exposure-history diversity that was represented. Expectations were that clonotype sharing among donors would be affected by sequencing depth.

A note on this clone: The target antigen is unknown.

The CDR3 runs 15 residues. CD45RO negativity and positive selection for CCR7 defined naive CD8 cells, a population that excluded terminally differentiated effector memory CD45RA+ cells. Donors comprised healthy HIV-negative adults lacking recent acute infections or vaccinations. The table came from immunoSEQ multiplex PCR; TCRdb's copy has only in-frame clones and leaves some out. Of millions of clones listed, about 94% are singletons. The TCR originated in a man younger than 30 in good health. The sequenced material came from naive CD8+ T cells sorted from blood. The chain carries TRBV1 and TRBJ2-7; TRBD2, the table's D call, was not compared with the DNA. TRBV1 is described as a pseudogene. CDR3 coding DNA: TGCACCAGCAGCCACCTCGGGACTAGCGTCTACGAGCAGTACTTC. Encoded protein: CTSSHLGTSVYEQYF.